Listed below are T cell receptor beta chains from one sample, sequenced in a study of post-analysis software for immune sequencing data. TCRdb processed the PCR reads anew with MiXCR; each CDR3 protein has one entry. The top ten clones hold 3.4% of a sample with under 200,000 distinct CDR3 sequences, around 29% of them seen once. Sequencing was performed on blood. The receptors here all came from a girl aged 2-17 years with multiple sclerosis. Both conserved end residues are part of each CDR3.

cdr3_aa,v_call
CASSSRTGPNTEAFF,TRBV3-1
CASSLFDRGGSTEAFF,TRBV5-1
CASGGGGQETQYF,TRBV12-5
CASNQDREPGELFF,TRBV12-3/TRBV12-4
CASRNPQGAAFF,TRBV12-3/TRBV12-4
CSADGTYNEQYF,TRBV29-1
CASRQGAGNSPLHF,TRBV10-2
CASSEYTGDKEAFF,TRBV6-1
CASRLGANTEAFF,TRBV10-2
CAWSVQMNQPQHF,TRBV30
CASSYLSPSDRQETQYF,TRBV6-5
CASSPATGRYGYTF,TRBV18
CASRPGGEVFNEQYF,TRBV28
CASSPRTGRGNEQFF,TRBV5-1
CASSGATQGLSGERFF,TRBV5-1
CASSEHSGGAAQYF,TRBV6-2/TRBV6-3
CTISESGERETQYF,TRBV10-3
CASSPEGGAYEQYF,TRBV5-1
CSVDGTANYGYTF,TRBV29-1
CASSLAGTSTFYEQYF,TRBV5-1
CASSPILAGSTDTQYF,TRBV18
CAIGTEAFF,TRBV5-1
CASSFRQGRVDTQYF,TRBV28
CASSMYETVSNYGYTF,TRBV12-3/TRBV12-4
CASSLLAGGLAIPYEQYF,TRBV27
CSAVGGGTSYNEQFF,TRBV20-1
CASSPRDRGLAGANVLTF,TRBV12-3/TRBV12-4
CASSWGEGNTEAFF,TRBV6-1
CASSLEQGSDTQYF,TRBV11-2
CASSFGGNGNQPQHF,TRBV27
CASSVDPRRFEGEAQYF,TRBV9
CASSLEGVTEAFF,TRBV7-9
CASSISGHYNEQFF,TRBV19
CASRSTPSYNEQFF,TRBV28
CASSLWTAEAFF,TRBV14
CSASGSWNQPQHF,TRBV20-1
CASSLASQGRTGELFF,TRBV5-1
CASSLGGNGYTF,TRBV5-1
CASKGRAKNIQYF,TRBV2
CASSFRGDSENQPQHF,TRBV7-2
CASSDWGDGYTF,TRBV25-1
CASSSATNEKLFF,TRBV27